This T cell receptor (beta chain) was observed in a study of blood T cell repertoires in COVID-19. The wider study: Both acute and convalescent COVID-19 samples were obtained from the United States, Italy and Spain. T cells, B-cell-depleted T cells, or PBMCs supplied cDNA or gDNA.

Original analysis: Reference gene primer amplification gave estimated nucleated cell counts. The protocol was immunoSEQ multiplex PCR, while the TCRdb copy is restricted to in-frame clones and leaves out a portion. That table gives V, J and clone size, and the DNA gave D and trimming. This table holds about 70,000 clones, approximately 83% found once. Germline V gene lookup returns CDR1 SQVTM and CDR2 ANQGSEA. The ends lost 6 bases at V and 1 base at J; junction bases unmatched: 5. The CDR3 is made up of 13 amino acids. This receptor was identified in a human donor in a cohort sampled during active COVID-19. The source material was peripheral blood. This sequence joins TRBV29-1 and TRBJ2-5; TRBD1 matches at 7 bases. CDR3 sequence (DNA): TGCAGCGTAGGGGGACAGCTCCAAGAGACCCAGTACTTC. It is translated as CSVGGQLQETQYF.